This T cell receptor (beta chain) is drawn from a study of T cells after yellow fever vaccination. Germline loops: CDR1 LNHNV, CDR2 YYDKDF (reference sequence). This CDR3 comprises 16 residues. With 4 bases removed from V and 0 bases from J, the gap between germline ends came to 13 bases. Notes on this clonotype: The antigen is not known.

Study results and limitations: Reappearance after the booster was seen for most primary-vaccination clones, at 96% CD4 and about 90% CD8. Only a minor proportion of clonotypes was detected across both CD4 and CD8 compartments.

TCRdb re-called the 5' RACE reads through MiXCR, storing one row per CDR3 protein. The table shows hundreds of thousands of distinct CDR3 sequences, with about 19% occurring only once. Sequenced material: PBMCs, taken before the yellow fever booster vaccination. The rearrangement links TRBV15 to TRBJ1-5; D unclear. This clonotype was sampled from a young man who received the YFV17D yellow fever vaccine. CDR3 nucleotide sequence: TGTGCCACCAGCATGGGTAAGGGTTATAGCAATCAGCCCCAGCATTTT. Translating gives CATSMGKGYSNQPQHF.